The rows below give T cell receptor beta chains drawn from one sample of a study of blood T cell repertoires in COVID-19. Produced via immunoSEQ multiplex PCR; TCRdb's table is partial and in-frame only. The sample includes roughly 130,000 clones, about 79% seen only once; the top ten take under 9.5%. The sequenced sample consisted of PBMCs or T cells enriched from blood (not recorded which). The receptors come from a man in his fifties who had recovered from COVID-19. Both conserved end residues are part of each CDR3. A D gene is named only where the DNA matches it firmly. The size of a clone is reported for some rows only, either as once, few or many, or as a class for expanded clones.

clone_size j_call v_call d_call cdr3_nt cdr3_aa
few TRBJ2-7 TRBV6-6 NA TGTGCCAGCAGTTACATCGCCCTAGCACGGGACGAGCAGTACTTC CASSYIALARDEQYF
NA TRBJ1-6 TRBV7-2 NA TGTGCCAGCGTACAGGGATATAATTCACCCCTCCACTTT CASVQGYNSPLHF
NA TRBJ1-3 TRBV24-1 NA TGTGCCACCAGTGTATTTGAGGGTTATTTGGGGGCCGGAAACACCATATATTTT CATSVFEGYLGAGNTIYF
NA TRBJ1-5 TRBV6-6 NA TGTGCCAGCAGTTACTCCGGGAGTGGGGGCAATCAGCCCCAGCATTTT CASSYSGSGGNQPQHF
few TRBJ2-1 TRBV10-3 NA TGTGCCATCAGTGACTCTCTAGTCTCCAATGAGCAGTTCTTC CAISDSLVSNEQFF
NA TRBJ1-1 TRBV14 TRBD1 TGTGCCAGCAGCCAATTAGGGGGCCTTAACGCTGAAGCTTTCTTT CASSQLGGLNAEAFF
few TRBJ2-1 TRBV9 NA TGTGCCAGCAGCCCTAGCGAGGGCTCCTACAATGAGCAGTTCTTC CASSPSEGSYNEQFF
NA TRBJ1-5 TRBV6-2/TRBV6-3 TRBD1 TGTGCCAGCAGTGGAGGGACAGCGAATCAGCCCCAGCATTTT CASSGGTANQPQHF
NA TRBJ2-3 TRBV3-1/TRBV3-2 NA TGTGCCAGCAGCCTTCCTCCAGATACGCAGTATTTT CASSLPPDTQYF
NA TRBJ1-2 TRBV6-5 NA TGTGCCAGCAGATTGGACAGCTGGCGGGTCTATGGCTACACCTTC CASRLDSWRVYGYTF
NA TRBJ1-1 TRBV7-8 NA TGTGCCAGCAGCACGTACAGTGAAGCTTTCTTT CASSTYSEAFF
few TRBJ1-5 TRBV15 NA TGTGCCACCAGCCTAGACAGGAATCAGCCCCAGCATTTT CATSLDRNQPQHF
once TRBJ2-7 TRBV27 NA TGTGCCAGCAGTCGCTCCTTCCGGGACTCTATATCCTACGAGCAGTACTTC CASSRSFRDSISYEQYF
NA TRBJ2-6 TRBV7-2 TRBD2 TGTGCCAGCAGCTTAGGGGGAGGGTCTGGGGCCAACGTCCTGACTTTC CASSLGGGSGANVLTF
NA TRBJ2-3 TRBV9 NA TGTGCCAGCAGCGTCTATAAGACAGATACGCAGTATTTT CASSVYKTDTQYF
once TRBJ2-2 TRBV6-2/TRBV6-3 TRBD2 TGTGCCAGCAGACCTCCGACTAGCGGGGTAACGAACACCGGGGAGCTGTTTTTT CASRPPTSGVTNTGELFF
NA TRBJ1-1 TRBV11-1 NA TGTGCCAGCAGCTTAGCCAGGGCGGAGGGCACTGAAGCTTTCTTT CASSLARAEGTEAFF
NA TRBJ2-5 TRBV7-2 TRBD2 TGTGCCAGCAGCCCACCGTATCCCGGGACTAGCGGGAGCCAAGAGACCCAGTACTTC CASSPPYPGTSGSQETQYF
NA TRBJ1-3 TRBV29-1 TRBD1 TGCAGCGTGGGGGACAGGCCTTCTGGAAACACCATATATTTT CSVGDRPSGNTIYF
NA TRBJ2-1 TRBV6-5 NA TGTGCCAGCAGTTACTGGCGGCCGACCTACAATGAGCAGTTCTTC CASSYWRPTYNEQFF
NA TRBJ2-3 TRBV7-9 NA TGTGCCAGCAGCTTAGGGCCACCCATGTATTTT CASSLGPPMYF
few TRBJ1-3 TRBV3-1/TRBV3-2 TRBD1 TGTGCCAGCAGCCAAGCCTCCAGGGGGGCTGGAAACACCATATATTTT CASSQASRGAGNTIYF
NA TRBJ1-1 TRBV20-1 TRBD1 TGCAGAGTACAGGGGGGGACTGAAGCTTTCTTT CRVQGGTEAFF
NA TRBJ1-4 TRBV7-8 TRBD1 TGTGCCAGCAGCCCTACACAGGGGGCCGGGGGTGAAAAACTGTTTTTT CASSPTQGAGGEKLFF
once TRBJ1-2 TRBV20-1 NA TGCAGTGCTGTAACGGTCTATGGCTACACCTTC CSAVTVYGYTF
NA TRBJ1-3 TRBV5-5 TRBD1 TGTGCCAGCAGCTTGACAGGGGTTAACACCATATATTTT CASSLTGVNTIYF
NA TRBJ1-3 TRBV7-3 NA TGTGCCAGCAGCCCTAGGAACGGAAACACCATATATTTT CASSPRNGNTIYF
NA TRBJ2-2 TRBV10-3 TRBD2 TGTGCCATCAGCACATTTAGCGGGGGCCGGAGGGAGGCCGGGGAGCTGTTTTTT CAISTFSGGRREAGELFF
NA TRBJ1-1 TRBV6-5 TRBD1 TGTGCCAGCAGTTATAGGGACAGTGAAGCTTTCTTT CASSYRDSEAFF